What follows describes a single T cell receptor beta chain. Its antigen is not identified. Since a much larger clone is just one base distant, this may be a read error. This record belongs to a study of blood T cells in healthy people across ages. Study in general: About one barcoded beta molecule per two T cells was captured by template switching. The study's findings and limits: Expanded clonotype shifts may have been confounded, as the donors had an unknown CMV status.

The germline V gene encodes CDR1 DFQATT and CDR2 SNEGSKA (reference sequence). The CDR3 consists of 17 residues. V was cut by 5 bases and J by 5 bases, with 25 bases left in between. With a J-beta primer mix and a sample-barcoded 5' primer, a second PCR ran roughly 6 to 11 cycles. One entry per CDR3 protein, called by TCRdb with MiXCR from the 5' RACE reads. The sample holds about 930,000 distinct CDR3 sequences, about 27% seen once. Separately, the same data were catalogued under a study of T cells of mothers and their children. Turning to that study: The output of TCR recombination is shaped by thymic selection similarly in related and unrelated pairs.

This clonotype was sampled from a woman aged 35 to 49 in good health. Specimen: blood. The chain is built from TRBV20-1 and TRBJ2-4, with D tentatively TRBD1 or TRBD2 (5 bases each). The CDR3 protein is CSAGGSGSSAVENIQYF. In DNA, the CDR3 is TGCAGTGCTGGAGGTTCAGGGTCATCCGCCGTTGAAAACATTCAGTACTTC.